These T cell receptor beta chains were read from a single sample in a study of identical twins. From the 5' RACE reads, TCRdb called clonotypes with MiXCR, one entry per CDR3 protein. The sample lists about 530,000 distinct CDR3 sequences; 20% to 25% were seen once. This sample also appeared in a second study, on yellow fever vaccine responses in identical twins.

Sequencing was performed on CD4+ T cells sorted from blood. These receptors originate from a woman aged 18-35 years in good health. The CDR3 runs from the conserved cysteine through the conserved F or W. D genes are given only for firm matches. Size is omitted from some rows. Given values are once, few, many or a class for expanded clones.

j_gene,abundance,d_gene,v_gene,CDR3aa,CDR3nt
TRBJ2-7,.,.,TRBV10-3,CAISERGTSEQYF,TGTGCCATCAGTGAACGGGGGACGAGCGAGCAGTACTTC
TRBJ1-1,few,.,TRBV20-1,CSARVISEAFF,TGCAGTGCTAGAGTGATATCTGAAGCTTTCTTT
TRBJ2-7,.,.,TRBV5-6,CASSPPGGGATYEQYF,TGTGCCAGCAGCCCCCCTGGCGGAGGGGCAACCTACGAGCAGTACTTC
TRBJ2-7,.,.,TRBV20-1,CSARDRLVLDEQYF,TGCAGTGCTAGAGATCGACTAGTGTTGGACGAGCAGTACTTC
TRBJ1-6,few,TRBD1,TRBV27,CASSDPSGGDSPLHF,TGTGCCAGCAGTGATCCCTCAGGGGGAGACTCACCCCTCCACTTT
TRBJ1-1,.,.,TRBV5-5,CASSFSGSEAFF,TGTGCCAGCAGTTTTTCCGGCTCTGAAGCTTTCTTT
TRBJ1-6,few,.,TRBV6-5,CASKEGDSPLHF,TGTGCCAGCAAGGAGGGGGATTCACCCCTCCACTTT
TRBJ2-5,few,TRBD1,TRBV6-2/TRBV6-3,CASLIERGRSETQYF,TGTGCCAGTTTAATTGAGAGGGGGCGTTCAGAGACCCAGTACTTC
TRBJ1-2,.,.,TRBV29-1,CSVEGSDGYTF,TGCAGCGTGGAGGGCTCGGATGGCTACACCTTC
TRBJ2-3,few,.,TRBV20-1,CSASLQSSTDTQYF,TGCAGTGCTAGTCTGCAGAGTAGCACAGATACGCAGTATTTT
TRBJ2-7,.,TRBD1,TRBV2,CASRGQTSYEQYF,TGTGCCAGCAGGGGACAGACCTCCTACGAGCAGTACTTC
TRBJ1-2,.,.,TRBV19,CASTDRSYGYTF,TGTGCCAGTACCGACAGGTCCTATGGCTACACCTTC
TRBJ2-6,.,TRBD1,TRBV7-6,CASSLTGIGGANVLTF,TGTGCCAGCAGCTTGACAGGGATAGGTGGGGCCAACGTCCTGACTTTC
TRBJ2-1,few,.,TRBV20-1,CSALQGNEQFF,TGCAGTGCGCTACAGGGAAATGAGCAGTTCTTC
TRBJ1-4,once,.,TRBV2,CASSLNTGMGEKLFF,TGTGCCAGCAGTCTAAATACAGGGATGGGTGAAAAACTGTTTTTT
TRBJ2-2,.,.,TRBV28,CASNGLRGELFF,TGTGCCAGCAACGGGCTAAGAGGGGAGCTGTTTTTT
TRBJ2-1,few,.,TRBV5-1,CASSVRYNEQFF,TGCGCCAGCAGCGTTCGGTACAATGAGCAGTTCTTC
TRBJ2-3,.,.,TRBV20-1,CSAITSTDTQYF,TGCAGTGCTATAACTAGCACAGATACGCAGTATTTT
TRBJ2-3,.,.,TRBV24-1,CATSDAWGTDTQYF,TGTGCCACCAGTGATGCCTGGGGCACAGATACGCAGTATTTT
TRBJ2-6,once,.,TRBV7-9,CASIPLRTSSGANVLTF,TGTGCCAGCATACCCCTGCGGACCTCCTCTGGGGCCAACGTCCTGACTTTC
TRBJ2-5,few,.,TRBV3-1,CASNVGASTETQYF,TGTGCCAGCAACGTAGGGGCTAGCACTGAGACCCAGTACTTC
TRBJ1-2,few,.,TRBV18,CASSPVTDYGYTF,TGTGCCAGCTCACCAGTGACAGACTATGGCTACACCTTC
TRBJ1-1,few,.,TRBV12-3/TRBV12-4,CASTPRGTEAFF,TGTGCCAGCACCCCGCGGGGAACTGAAGCTTTCTTT
TRBJ2-7,few,.,TRBV10-3,CAISEFVTTSYEQYF,TGTGCCATCAGTGAGTTCGTGACGACATCCTACGAGCAGTACTTC
TRBJ2-7,few,TRBD2,TRBV24-1,CATSDSIGGEQYF,TGTGCCACCAGTGACTCCATCGGGGGGGAGCAGTACTTC
TRBJ2-4,.,TRBD1,TRBV6-1,CASSDAGTAKNIQYF,TGTGCCAGCAGTGACGCCGGGACAGCGAAAAACATTCAGTACTTC
TRBJ2-1,.,.,TRBV3-1,CASSQDRMAADEQFF,TGTGCCAGCAGCCAAGATCGGATGGCGGCGGATGAGCAGTTCTTC
TRBJ2-7,few,.,TRBV7-8,CASSLAGTHEQYF,TGTGCCAGCAGCTTAGCGGGTACCCACGAGCAGTACTTC
TRBJ2-2,few,TRBD1,TRBV20-1,CSARTGFNTGELFF,TGCAGTGCCCGGACAGGGTTTAACACCGGGGAGCTGTTTTTT
TRBJ2-3,.,TRBD1,TRBV10-3,CAIRETGGIDTQYF,TGTGCCATCAGGGAGACAGGGGGTATAGATACGCAGTATTTT
TRBJ2-3,few,TRBD1,TRBV12-3/TRBV12-4,CASSLTGTVDTQYF,TGTGCCAGCAGTTTAACCGGGACAGTAGATACGCAGTATTTT
TRBJ2-5,.,TRBD2,TRBV7-2,CASSLMGGLVETQYF,TGTGCCAGCAGCTTAATGGGTGGACTAGTGGAGACCCAGTACTTC
TRBJ2-1,.,.,TRBV14,CARGGNEQFF,TGTGCCAGGGGTGGAAATGAGCAGTTCTTC
TRBJ2-1,.,.,TRBV5-1,CASSLASGWTRTIPYNEQFF,TGCGCCAGCAGCTTGGCGTCTGGGTGGACACGCACAATCCCATACAATGAGCAGTTCTTC
TRBJ1-1,.,.,TRBV7-9,CASRATGSGPEAFF,TGTGCCAGCAGAGCGACAGGTTCTGGGCCTGAAGCTTTCTTT
TRBJ2-3,.,.,TRBV5-1,CASSLGPSYKTDTQYF,TGCGCCAGCAGCTTGGGACCCTCTTACAAAACAGATACGCAGTATTTT
TRBJ1-1,.,.,TRBV20-1,CSARDQKNTEAFF,TGCAGTGCTAGAGACCAGAAGAACACTGAAGCTTTCTTT
TRBJ1-2,.,TRBD1,TRBV5-1,CASSLAFKDRTYGYTF,TGCGCCAGCAGCTTGGCGTTTAAGGACAGGACTTATGGCTACACCTTC
TRBJ2-2,.,.,TRBV20-1,CSARGGSSTGELFF,TGCAGTGCTAGAGGAGGGAGTAGTACCGGGGAGCTGTTTTTT
TRBJ2-1,.,TRBD2,TRBV11-3,CASSLGQREGLRDEQFF,TGTGCCAGCAGCTTAGGCCAGCGGGAGGGCCTTAGGGATGAGCAGTTCTTC
TRBJ1-1,.,.,TRBV20-1,CSARDIGLGNTEAFF,TGCAGTGCTAGAGATATAGGACTGGGGAACACTGAAGCTTTCTTT
TRBJ2-3,few,TRBD2,TRBV20-1,CSIIAGSRRTDTQYF,TGCAGTATCATAGCGGGGAGCCGCCGCACAGATACGCAGTATTTT
TRBJ1-2,.,TRBD1,TRBV4-1,CASSPIDRGYGYTF,TGCGCCAGCAGCCCGATCGACAGGGGCTATGGCTACACCTTC
TRBJ2-6,few,.,TRBV5-1,CASSPNVDSGANVLTF,TGCGCCAGCAGTCCCAACGTCGACTCTGGGGCCAACGTCCTGACTTTC
TRBJ2-4,.,.,TRBV15,CATSIGFDPAKNIQYF,TGTGCCACCAGCATTGGGTTTGACCCGGCCAAAAACATTCAGTACTTC
TRBJ1-6,.,.,TRBV5-1,CASSSGTNNSPLHF,TGCGCCAGCAGCTCCGGGACAAATAATTCACCCCTCCACTTT
TRBJ2-5,.,.,TRBV12-3/TRBV12-4,CASNAGHQETQYF,TGTGCCAGCAACGCCGGGCACCAAGAGACCCAGTACTTC
TRBJ2-5,few,.,TRBV28,CASSVFKETQCF,TGTGCCAGCTCAGTTTTCAAAGAGACCCAGTGCTTC
TRBJ2-3,.,TRBD1,TRBV10-3,CAISFLDRGSTDTQYF,TGTGCCATCAGCTTTCTTGACAGGGGGTCGACAGATACGCAGTATTTT
TRBJ2-1,.,.,TRBV5-6,CASSLDVGLTYNEQFF,TGTGCCAGCAGCTTGGATGTGGGGCTGACCTACAATGAGCAGTTCTTC
TRBJ1-3,few,.,TRBV10-3,CAISENLSGSGGNTIYF,TGTGCCATCAGTGAGAACTTGTCAGGGAGCGGTGGAAACACCATATATTTT
TRBJ2-5,.,TRBD2,TRBV4-1,CASSQDRGRGWVETQYF,TGCGCCAGCAGCCAAGACCGCGGGAGAGGGTGGGTAGAGACCCAGTACTTC
TRBJ1-5,few,.,TRBV28,CASSPGGGGRNQPQHF,TGTGCCAGCAGTCCCGGCGGGGGTGGGAGAAATCAGCCCCAGCATTTT
TRBJ1-2,few,TRBD1,TRBV5-1,CASSLDSVRDRFQKSYTF,TGCGCCAGCAGCTTGGATTCCGTCCGGGACAGGTTCCAGAAGAGTTACACCTTC
TRBJ1-1,many,TRBD1,TRBV7-8,CASSLVQGKNTEAFF,TGTGCCAGCAGCTTAGTACAGGGGAAGAACACTGAAGCTTTCTTT
TRBJ2-5,.,.,TRBV11-3,CASSMQDFLETQYF,TGTGCCAGCAGCATGCAAGATTTCCTTGAGACCCAGTACTTC